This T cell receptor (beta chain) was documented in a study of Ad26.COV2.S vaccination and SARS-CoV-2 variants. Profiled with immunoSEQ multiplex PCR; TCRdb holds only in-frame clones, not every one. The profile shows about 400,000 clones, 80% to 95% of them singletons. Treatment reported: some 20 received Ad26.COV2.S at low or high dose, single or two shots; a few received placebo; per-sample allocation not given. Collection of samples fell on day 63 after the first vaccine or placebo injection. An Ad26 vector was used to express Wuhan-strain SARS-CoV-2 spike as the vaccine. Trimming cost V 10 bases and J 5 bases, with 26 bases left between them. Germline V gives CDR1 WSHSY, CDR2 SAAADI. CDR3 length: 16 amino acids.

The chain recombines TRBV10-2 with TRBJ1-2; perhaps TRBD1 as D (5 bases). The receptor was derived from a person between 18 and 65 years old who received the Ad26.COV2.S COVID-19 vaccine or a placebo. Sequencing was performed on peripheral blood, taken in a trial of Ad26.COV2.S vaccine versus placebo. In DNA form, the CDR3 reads TGCGCCATCAAGGGCCTACCTTTCCAGGGCGGTTATGGCTACACCTTC. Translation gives CAIKGLPFQGGYGYTF.